These 30 T cell receptor beta chains were sequenced from one sample in a study of technical replicates of blood from a handful of donors. Produced via immunoSEQ multiplex PCR; TCRdb's table is partial and in-frame only. The profile covers about 75,000 clones, with approximately 96% appearing a single time and around 0.18% taken by the ten largest. Sequencing was carried out using T cells isolated from PBMCs. The receptors derive from a human donor in good health.

The chain uses TRBV6-5 and TRBJ2-2; no reliable D call. Deletions cut 2 bases from V and 4 bases from J, with 14 bases between. The CDR3 has 16 amino acids. Germline loops: CDR1 MNHEY, CDR2 SVGAGI. The CDR3 here is CASSYASLTSTGELFF. The CDR3, as DNA: TGTGCCAGCAGTTACGCATCGTTGACAAGCACCGGGGAGCTGTTTTTT.

V and J are TRBV6-5 and TRBJ1-1; D gene unclear. Germline CDR1 is MNHEY and CDR2 is SVGAGI. The CDR3 spans 15 residues. Trimming cost V 0 bases and J 0 bases, with 8 bases left between them. The CDR3 coding sequence is TGTGCCAGCAGTTACTCATCCGTTGTGAACACTGAAGCTTTCTTT. The encoded protein is CASSYSSVVNTEAFF.

The J gene is TRBJ1-2, the V gene TRBV6-5, with 8 nucleotides matching TRBD1. V trimming: 4 bases; J trimming: 6 bases; junction bases outside the gene matches: 4. Germline loops: CDR1 MNHEY, CDR2 SVGAGI. There are 13 residues in the CDR3. CDR3 residues: CASSFGQGDGYTF. The CDR3 DNA follows: TGTGCCAGCAGTTTCGGACAGGGTGATGGCTACACCTTC.

Written as DNA, the CDR3 is TGTGCCAGTATCGGACAGGGAAACACCGGGGAGCTGTTTTTT. It codes for CASIGQGNTGELFF. V and J are TRBV19 and TRBJ2-2; 8 bases are shared with TRBD1. Germline CDR1 and CDR2: LNHDA and SQIVND (reference sequence). V was pared by 7 bases and J by 2 bases, with 3 bases of the junction left unmatched. This CDR3 is 14 amino acids long.

The chain uses TRBV5-4 and TRBJ1-4, with D unresolved. The CDR3 length is 14 residues. CDR1 and CDR2 from the germline V gene are SGHNT and YYREEE (reference sequence). V was cut by 1 base and J by 2 bases, with 6 bases left in between. The CDR3 nucleotides are TGTGCCAGCAGCTTGAGAGGGACTAATGAAAAACTGTTTTTT. It codes for CASSLRGTNEKLFF.

The chain uses TRBV7-3 and TRBJ1-1, with TRBD1 matching over 7 bases. Germline assignment: CDR1 SGHTA and CDR2 FQGTGA. The CDR3 has 15 residues. V was clipped by 2 bases and J by 1 base; unmatched bases: 4. The CDR3 DNA sequence: TGTGCCAGCAGCTTAGGACAGGCTGAGAACACTGAAGCTTTCTTT. Its protein is CASSLGQAENTEAFF.

V usage is TRBV5-4 and J usage is TRBJ1-2; TRBD1 agrees at 11 bases. CDR1 is SGHNT, CDR2 YYREEE, per germline (reference sequence). V shed 4 bases and J 7 bases; nucleotides not matched to a gene: 3. The CDR3 extends over 13 amino acids. For the CDR3, the DNA is TGTGCCAGCAGCCAGGGACAGGGGGGTGGCTACACCTTC. It translates to CASSQGQGGGYTF.

This rearrangement joins TRBV6-5 to TRBJ2-7, with TRBD2 matching 8 bases. J lost 3 bases, V lost 7 bases, and 5 bases had no gene match. CDR1 and CDR2 from the germline V gene are MNHEY and SVGAGI. The CDR3 is 13 residues long. The CDR3 DNA reads TGTGCCAGCACCCAAAGCGGGGGCTACGAGCAGTACTTC. Translating gives CASTQSGGYEQYF.

The V and J genes are TRBV7-9 and TRBJ1-1, with 10 bases identical to TRBD1. This CDR3 is 14 amino acids long. Germline V CDR1 and CDR2: SEHNR, FQNEAQ (reference sequence). The junction had 6 bases not matched to a gene; V was cut back by 5 bases and J by 6 bases. CDR3 in DNA: TGTGCCAGCAGCCCCTCGGACAGGGGGTCTGAAGCTTTCTTT. Protein product: CASSPSDRGSEAFF.

V usage is TRBV7-2 and J usage is TRBJ2-7; D perhaps matches TRBD2 (7 bases). This CDR3 is built from 15 residues. V lost 2 bases and J lost 3, with 14 bases in between. The germline CDR1 and CDR2 sequences are SGHTA and FQGNSA. The chain's CDR3 is CASSLTLGGLYEQYF. The CDR3 nucleotides are TGTGCCAGCAGCTTAACTCTCGGGGGGCTCTACGAGCAGTACTTC.

The CDR3 DNA sequence: TGTGCCAGCAGTTTAGAGGACAGGGGTTCTGGCTACACCTTC. This encodes CASSLEDRGSGYTF. The gene calls are TRBV28 and TRBJ1-2; 9 bases align to TRBD1. Germline trimming cut 2 bases from V and 7 bases from J; bases unmatched to any gene: 5. Germline V gives CDR1 MDHEN, CDR2 SYDVKM. The CDR3 has 14 residues.

The V and J genes are TRBV6-6 and TRBJ2-7; TRBD1 is a possible D gene (5 bases). Germline CDR1 and CDR2: MNHNY and SVGAGI (reference sequence). The V gene lost 8 bases and the J gene lost 3 bases, with 11 bases spanning the gap. The CDR3 loop spans 12 amino acids. The CDR3 spells CASSQVIYEQYF. CDR3 DNA: TGTGCCAGCTCACAGGTGATCTACGAGCAGTACTTC.

V gene TRBV2 combines with J gene TRBJ2-5; 10 nucleotides agree with TRBD1. The CDR3 runs 15 residues. The V and J ends lost 6 bases and 4 bases, in that order; junction bases with no gene match: 8. CDR1 and CDR2 (germline): SNHLY, FYNNEI. In DNA, the CDR3 is TGTGCCAGCAGGGGACAGGGGTTGGCCACAGAGACCCAGTACTTC. Its translation is CASRGQGLATETQYF.

The gene calls are TRBV2 and TRBJ1-2; D unclear. CDR1 and CDR2 from the germline V gene are SNHLY and FYNNEI. The CDR3 has 12 amino acids. V gave up 7 bases and J gave up 8 bases, with 14 bases separating them. Here the CDR3 reads CASTWSGSGYTF. The DNA of the CDR3 is TGTGCCAGCACTTGGTCGGGGAGCGGCTACACCTTC.

A single count supports this clone. The chain joins TRBV11-2 to TRBJ1-1, with TRBD1 identical over 7 bases. This CDR3 contains 14 residues. In germline, CDR1 is SGHAT, CDR2 FQNNGV. With 5 bases clipped from V and 5 bases from J, the junction kept 8 bases outside the gene matches. The CDR3 spells CASSLSQGVTEAFF. In DNA form, the CDR3 reads TGTGCCAGCAGCCTCTCTCAGGGGGTAACTGAAGCTTTCTTT.

The V gene is TRBV5-4, the J gene TRBJ2-3; 14 bases align to TRBD2. This CDR3 is 17 amino acids long. Per germline, CDR1 SGHNT and CDR2 YYREEE (reference sequence). V trimming: 1 base; J trimming: 4 bases; junction bases outside the gene matches: 5. CDR3 residues: CASSLLGLAGVADTQYF. Written as DNA, the CDR3 is TGTGCCAGCAGCTTGTTGGGACTAGCGGGAGTGGCAGATACGCAGTATTTT.

J is TRBJ1-4 and V is TRBV28, with 8 bases identical to TRBD1. The CDR3 spans 11 residues. Losses at the gene ends were 6 bases for V and 17 bases for J; bases not matched to a gene: 8. Germline CDR1 MDHEN, CDR2 SYDVKM. This CDR3 reads CASSNDRGAFF. The CDR3 bases are TGTGCCAGCAGCAACGACAGGGGAGCTTTTTTT.

The CDR3 sequence is CASSLGTGGGQPQHF. The CDR3, as DNA: TGTGCCAGCAGCTTAGGGACAGGGGGCGGGCAGCCCCAGCATTTT. The chain couples TRBV7-8 to TRBJ1-5, with TRBD1 matching over 11 bases. J lost 7 bases, V lost 1 base, and 3 bases had no gene match. CDR3 length: 15 amino acids. The germline V gene encodes CDR1 SGHVS and CDR2 FQNEAQ. The variable domain in full, with the rest retrieved from reference TRBV7-8 and TRBJ1-5, is GAGVSQSPRYKVAKRGQDVALRCDPISGHVSLFWYQQALGQGPEFLTYFQNEAQLDKSGLPSDRFFAERPEGSVSTLKIQRTQQEDSAVYLCASSLGTGGGQPQHFGDGTRLSIL.

The chain has TRBV14 and TRBJ2-7; possible D gene TRBD1, 5 bases. CDR3 length equals 16 residues. Germline V gives CDR1 SGHDN, CDR2 FVKESK. Trimming shortened V by 1 base and J by 3 bases, and 16 bases separated the two germline ends. The CDR3 region is CASSQVGQVGFYEQYF. CDR3 coding DNA: TGTGCCAGCAGCCAAGTGGGGCAGGTGGGATTCTACGAGCAGTACTTC.

The chain couples TRBV4-1 to TRBJ2-3, with 8 nucleotides matching TRBD2. The J segment lost 7 bases and the V segment lost 1 base, leaving 10 bases of the junction unmatched. This CDR3 is 16 amino acids long. CDR1 and CDR2 (germline): MGHRA, YSYEKL. CDR3 coding DNA: TGCGCCAGCAGCCAAGGGAGCGGGGGTCGGATAAATACGCAGTATTTT. It yields the protein CASSQGSGGRINTQYF.

The chain carries TRBV28 and TRBJ1-1, with 7 nucleotides matching TRBD1. This CDR3 has 16 amino acids. Germline V lookup: CDR1 MDHEN, CDR2 SYDVKM. With 5 bases clipped from V and 3 bases from J, the junction kept 12 bases outside the gene matches. CDR3 coding DNA: TGTGCCAGCAGTCTCCCGACAGGGCCTATTTACACTGAAGCTTTCTTT. It yields the protein CASSLPTGPIYTEAFF.

The chain has TRBV27 and TRBJ2-1, with 8 bases that match TRBD1. The trim removed 2 bases at V and 9 bases at J, leaving 18 bases unmatched. Germline CDR1 and CDR2: MNHEY and SMNVEV (reference sequence). This CDR3 region has 18 residues. The CDR3: CASSLLWLSGGEGSEQFF. The CDR3 DNA reads TGTGCCAGCAGTTTACTTTGGTTATCAGGGGGCGAGGGCTCTGAGCAGTTCTTC.

The genes are TRBV28 and TRBJ1-5; TRBD1 matches 9 bases. V was clipped by 8 bases and J by 3 bases; unmatched bases: 2. The CDR3 totals 13 residues. Per the germline V gene, CDR1 is MDHEN and CDR2 is SYDVKM. The CDR3 region has the DNA TGTGCCAGCGGGACAGGGTTCAATCAGCCCCAGCATTTT. Translating gives CASGTGFNQPQHF.

A single count supports this clone. The CDR3 sequence: CASTSRDRLFF. The CDR3 DNA follows: TGTGCCAGCACCTCCCGGGACAGGCTGTTTTTT. The chain joins TRBV6-6 to TRBJ1-4; 8 bases align to TRBD1. The CDR3 loop spans 11 amino acids. Germline trimming cut 7 bases from V and 14 bases from J; bases unmatched to any gene: 6. Germline assignment: CDR1 MNHNY and CDR2 SVGAGI (reference sequence).

The chain couples TRBV2 to TRBJ2-7; 8 bases agree with TRBD2. The junction had 10 bases not matched to a gene; V was cut back by 3 bases and J by 3 bases. CDR1 SNHLY and CDR2 FYNNEI come from the germline V gene. The CDR3 is made up of 16 amino acids. The CDR3 spells CASSDLGSGMSYEQYF. The CDR3, as DNA: TGTGCCAGCAGTGATCTGGGTAGCGGGATGAGCTACGAGCAGTACTTC.

The genes are TRBV5-1 and TRBJ1-2; D unclear. Per germline, CDR1 SGHRS and CDR2 YFSETQ. Trimming took off 4 bases at V and 0 bases at J, with 16 bases between the two ends. The CDR3 is 16 residues long. In nucleotides, the CDR3 is TGCGCCAGCAGCCGCCTACCGGACGGGGCTAACTATGGCTACACCTTC. It specifies CASSRLPDGANYGYTF.

This sequence joins TRBV30 and TRBJ1-1; 8 nucleotides align to TRBD1. Per germline, CDR1 GTSNPN and CDR2 SVGIG (reference sequence). The V gene end was trimmed by 5 bases and the J gene end by 9 bases; junction bases not matched to a gene: 11. The CDR3 spans 13 residues. The CDR3 nucleotides are TGTGCCTGGGAGAGGACAGGGAGTACCCAAGCTTTCTTT. Translating it yields CAWERTGSTQAFF. The entire variable domain, with the rest obtained from reference TRBV30 and TRBJ1-1, is as follows: SQTIHQWPATLVQPVGSPLSLECTVEGTSNPNLYWYRQAAGRGLQLLFYSVGIGQISSEVPQNLSASRPQDRQFILSSKKLLLSDSGFYLCAWERTGSTQAFFGQGTRLTVV.

J is TRBJ1-2 and V is TRBV6-1, with D perhaps TRBD1 (6 bases). Trimming shortened V by 2 bases and J by 2 bases, and 12 bases separated the two germline ends. Germline lookup yields CDR1 MNHNS and CDR2 SASEGT. The CDR3 totals 15 residues. CDR3 region: CASSESSGQNYGYTF. The CDR3 coding sequence is TGTGCCAGCAGTGAAAGTTCAGGACAGAACTATGGCTACACCTTC.

The chain recombines TRBV28 with TRBJ1-2; 9 positions match TRBD1. The CDR3 has 14 amino acids. Germline V gives CDR1 MDHEN, CDR2 SYDVKM. After removal of 4 bases from V and 8 bases from J, the junction contained 8 bases not matched to a gene. This chain's CDR3 is CASSSTQGAEGYTF. CDR3 bases: TGTGCCAGCAGTTCGACACAGGGGGCTGAAGGCTACACCTTC.

The rearrangement joins TRBV6-1 to TRBJ2-1; 11 nucleotides line up with TRBD2. V lost 7 bases and J lost 9; bases outside the gene matches: 8. The CDR3 runs 14 residues. The germline CDR1 and CDR2 sequences are MNHNS and SASEGT. The CDR3 sequence is CASTHSGGAPEQFF. In DNA, the CDR3 is TGTGCCAGCACTCATAGCGGGGGGGCCCCTGAGCAGTTCTTC.